This T cell receptor (beta chain) comes out of a study of cytomegalovirus exposure and HLA in healthy donors. Study-level results: For presence/absence analyses, sequencing depth was assumed to be roughly uniform across donors. The likely explanation for a cluster of highly shared sequence variants was sequencing artifact.

The study ran its PCR with 60 Vbeta and 13 Jbeta primers. The repertoire was sequenced with immunoSEQ multiplex PCR; TCRdb's copy has only in-frame clones and lacks some. Of 99,000 or so clones listed, around a tenth are singletons. This CDR3 is built from 13 residues. Looked up from germline, CDR1 is LNHDA and CDR2 is SQIVND (reference sequence). Turning to this clone: Its specificity is unknown. Compared with germline, one end of the junction differs, possibly owing to a read error.

This clonotype was sampled from a man between 40 and 49 years old in good health and CMV-seropositive. Sequenced: PBMCs. This rearrangement joins TRBV19 to TRBJ2-7, with D possibly matching TRBD1 (5 bases). The CDR3, as DNA: TGTGCCAGTAGTATGGGTAGGGGCTACGGGCAGTACTTC. It yields the protein CASSMGRGYGQYF.